This T cell receptor beta chain was found in a study of Graves' ophthalmopathy and Graves' hyperthyroidism. Study results and limitations: Most clonotypes expanded in thyroid above 0.001 frequency were present in blood too.

Ophthalmopathy in the donors was of moderate-to-severe activity, with CAS ≥3, NOSPECS ≥4 and duration under 3 months. Amplification of the TCR beta CDR3 regions used RNA transcripts (as template). An opening RT-PCR round employed HTBI primers and preceded a second-round multiplex PCR. TCRdb passed the multiplex PCR reads through MiXCR, listing each CDR3 protein once. The data show around 40,000 distinct CDR3 sequences, 52% seen once. Germline values: CDR1 MGHDK, CDR2 SYGVNS. This CDR3 spans 14 amino acids. V was clipped by 6 bases and J by 7 bases, with 13 bases between them. As concerns this clonotype: The antigen remains undetermined.

The sample comprised peripheral blood. The chain uses TRBV25-1 and TRBJ1-6, with D possibly being TRBD1 (5 bases). The TCR comes from an adult man with Graves' ophthalmopathy. This CDR3 reads CASRGQGGNSPLHF. In nucleotides, the CDR3 is TGTGCCAGCAGGGGGCAGGGAGGAAATTCACCCCTCCACTTT.